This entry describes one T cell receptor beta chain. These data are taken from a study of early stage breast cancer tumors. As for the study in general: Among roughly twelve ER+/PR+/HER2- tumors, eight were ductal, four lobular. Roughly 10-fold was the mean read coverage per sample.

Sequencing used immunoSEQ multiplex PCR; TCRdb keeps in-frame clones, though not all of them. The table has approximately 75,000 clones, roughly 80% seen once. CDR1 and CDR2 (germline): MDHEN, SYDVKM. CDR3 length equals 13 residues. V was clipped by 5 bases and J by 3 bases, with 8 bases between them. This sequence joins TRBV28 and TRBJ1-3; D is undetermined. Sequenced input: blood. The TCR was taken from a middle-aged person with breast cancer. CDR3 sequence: CASSPPHGNTIYF. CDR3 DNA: TGTGCCAGCAGTCCCCCCCATGGAAACACCATATATTTT.